A selection of T cell receptor beta chains follows, all from one sample in a study of OX40 agonist ivuxolimab in advanced cancers. The repertoire was sequenced with immunoSEQ multiplex PCR; TCRdb's copy has only in-frame clones and lacks some. The sample has 20,000 to 25,000 clones, around four fifths seen once. The sequenced sample was CD4+ or CD8+ T cells sorted from blood, obtained in a trial of the OX40 agonist ivuxolimab. The source is an adult with an advanced solid tumor such as melanoma, head and neck, liver or kidney cancer. The CDR3 runs from the conserved cysteine through the conserved F or W. D genes are given only for firm matches. Clone size is given for some rows only: seen once, a few or many times, or a class if the clone is expanded.

TRBV28	TRBJ1-2	TRBD1	-	CASTIYRGGGYGYTF	TGTGCCAGCACCATTTACAGGGGAGGGGGCTATGGCTACACCTTC
TRBV15	TRBJ1-1	TRBD1	few	CATSRGQGASEAFF	TGTGCCACCAGTAGGGGACAGGGGGCTTCTGAAGCTTTCTTT
TRBV9	TRBJ2-3	-	-	CASNPYGGRDTQYF	TGTGCCAGCAACCCTTACGGGGGGCGAGATACGCAGTATTTT
TRBV9	TRBJ2-3	-	-	CASSVARAGYTQYF	TGTGCCAGCAGCGTAGCTAGGGCGGGCTATACGCAGTATTTT
TRBV7-5	TRBJ1-2	-	-	CVRSLVWSTLPTGPRGYTF	TGTGTCAGAAGCTTAGTGTGGTCAACCCTCCCCACCGGCCCAAGGGGCTACACCTTC
TRBV13	TRBJ2-3	TRBD2	-	CASSEKAGGPDTQYF	TGTGCCAGCAGCGAAAAAGCGGGAGGGCCAGATACGCAGTATTTT
TRBV5-4	TRBJ1-1	-	-	CASSPISVGTEAFF	TGTGCCAGTTCCCCGATTTCGGTCGGGACTGAAGCTTTCTTT
TRBV19	TRBJ2-1	TRBD1	once	CASSPASSGTGSYNEQFF	TGTGCCAGTAGTCCCGCCTCATCCGGGACAGGGTCCTACAATGAGCAGTTCTTC
TRBV6-1	TRBJ2-1	TRBD2	-	CASSGPLGGDGNEQFF	TGTGCCAGCAGTGGCCCCCTGGGGGGGGACGGGAATGAGCAGTTCTTC
TRBV19	TRBJ2-7	TRBD2	once	CASSPSRLAGVGDEQYF	TGTGCCAGTAGTCCCTCCCGACTAGCGGGAGTCGGGGACGAGCAGTACTTC
TRBV6-5	TRBJ2-7	-	-	CASKLGSSYEQYF	TGTGCCAGCAAGTTGGGCAGTTCCTACGAGCAGTACTTC
TRBV4-1	TRBJ2-3	-	-	CASSQVVLLGPTDTQYF	TGCGCCAGCAGCCAAGTTGTTCTCCTCGGCCCCACAGATACGCAGTATTTT
TRBV2	TRBJ2-3	TRBD2	-	CASNIAGGPINTQYF	TGTGCCAGCAACATAGCGGGAGGGCCGATAAATACGCAGTATTTT
TRBV10-3	TRBJ2-1	TRBD2	-	CAIRATSGIYNEQFF	TGTGCCATCAGGGCGACTAGCGGGATTTACAATGAGCAGTTCTTC
TRBV9	TRBJ2-2	-	once	CASSVVTGELFF	TGTGCCAGCAGCGTAGTCACCGGGGAGCTGTTTTTT
TRBV4-1	TRBJ2-7	TRBD2	-	CASSQVTSGFYEQYF	TGCGCCAGCAGCCAAGTAACTAGCGGCTTTTACGAGCAGTACTTC
TRBV30	TRBJ2-1	-	medium-sized	CAWSVLGMNEQFF	TGTGCCTGGAGTGTGTTGGGAATGAATGAGCAGTTCTTC
TRBV5-6	TRBJ1-2	-	-	CASSLFLGRGYGYTF	TGTGCCAGCAGCTTGTTCTTAGGGCGCGGGTATGGCTACACCTTC
TRBV7-9	TRBJ1-1	-	few	CASSLGQAGTEAFF	TGTGCCAGCAGCTTAGGCCAGGCGGGCACTGAAGCTTTCTTT
TRBV28	TRBJ1-2	-	-	CASSLGAGAHYGYTF	TGTGCCAGCAGTCTCGGGGCGGGGGCACACTATGGCTACACCTTC
TRBV9	TRBJ1-2	-	-	CASSVPGNGYTF	TGTGCCAGCAGCGTCCCGGGGAACGGCTACACCTTC
TRBV10-3	TRBJ2-3	TRBD2	-	CAISELGLAGGPGTDTQYF	TGTGCCATCAGTGAGTTGGGACTAGCGGGAGGGCCAGGCACAGATACGCAGTATTTT
TRBV14	TRBJ1-1	-	-	CASSQVHSGDPEAFF	TGTGCCAGCAGCCAAGTTCACTCGGGGGACCCTGAAGCTTTCTTT
TRBV9	TRBJ1-1	-	-	CASSGVPNTEAFF	TGTGCCAGCAGCGGTGTCCCGAACACTGAAGCTTTCTTT
TRBV7-6	TRBJ2-1	-	-	CASSHKGIRGEQFF	TGTGCCAGCAGCCATAAAGGGATCCGGGGTGAGCAGTTCTTC
TRBV9	TRBJ2-7	-	-	CASSVDKEGMGYEQYF	TGTGCCAGCAGCGTAGATAAGGAGGGCATGGGTTACGAGCAGTACTTC
TRBV28	TRBJ2-5	-	-	CASSPTRGGEETQYF	TGTGCCAGCAGTCCTACTAGGGGGGGAGAAGAGACCCAGTACTTC
TRBV4-1	TRBJ2-7	-	-	CASSHVQGTYEQYF	TGCGCCAGCAGCCATGTACAGGGAACCTACGAGCAGTACTTC
TRBV10-1	TRBJ2-7	-	-	CASSDNQGQRVYEQYF	TGCGCCAGCAGTGATAACCAGGGCCAGAGAGTATACGAGCAGTACTTC
TRBV11-2	TRBJ2-7	-	once	CASSLISGGLAYEQYF	TGTGCCAGCAGCTTAATATCTGGCGGGCTAGCCTACGAGCAGTACTTC
TRBV2	TRBJ2-5	-	-	CASSVVVLEETQYF	TGTGCCAGCAGTGTGGTAGTTTTGGAGGAGACCCAGTACTTC
TRBV5-1	TRBJ1-1	-	-	CASSSPTAPGNTEAFF	TGCGCCAGCAGCTCACCGACAGCGCCTGGGAACACTGAAGCTTTCTTT
TRBV28	TRBJ1-4	-	-	CASSLASIFEKLFF	TGTGCCAGCAGTTTGGCAAGCATATTCGAAAAACTGTTTTTT
TRBV4-1	TRBJ2-1	TRBD2	-	CASSQAGLAGYNEQFF	TGCGCCAGCAGCCAAGCTGGACTAGCGGGATACAATGAGCAGTTCTTC
TRBV4-1	TRBJ2-1	TRBD2	-	CASRDGTSGRNYNEQFF	TGCGCCAGCAGGGACGGGACTAGCGGGAGAAACTACAATGAGCAGTTCTTC
TRBV7-6	TRBJ2-5	-	-	CASSLRGQETQYF	TGTGCCAGCAGCTTAAGGGGTCAGGAGACCCAGTACTTC
TRBV19	TRBJ2-1	-	few	CASSIGQSLYNEQFF	TGTGCCAGTAGTATAGGCCAGTCCCTCTACAATGAGCAGTTCTTC
TRBV6-1	TRBJ2-1	TRBD1	-	CASSTGTGLYNEQFF	TGTGCCAGTTCCACCGGGACAGGTCTCTACAATGAGCAGTTCTTC
TRBV4-1	TRBJ2-7	TRBD2	-	CASSQEGGTSGAYEQYF	TGCGCCAGCAGCCAAGAAGGCGGGACTAGCGGGGCATACGAGCAGTACTTC
TRBV18	TRBJ1-1	-	few	CASSPPGGIEAFF	TGTGCCAGCTCACCACCGGGGGGGATTGAAGCTTTCTTT
TRBV28	TRBJ2-1	-	-	CASSLELRPAGDEQFF	TGTGCCAGCAGTTTAGAATTAAGACCGGCGGGCGATGAGCAGTTCTTC